This TCR beta chain was sequenced for a study of blood T cell repertoires in COVID-19. Study background: COVID-19 samples from acute and convalescent phases originated in the United States, Italy and Spain. The cDNA or gDNA used as material had been derived from T cells, B-cell-depleted T cells, or PBMCs.

TCRdb keeps only in-frame clones here, not all; method: immunoSEQ multiplex PCR. This repertoire shows 100,000 or so clones, 78% found once; its top ten account for 9.8%. V lost 10 bases and J lost 7, with 19 bases in between. Per the germline V gene, CDR1 is SGHTA and CDR2 is FQGNSA. The CDR3 length is 14 residues. This TCR came from a man in his 60s with active or convalescent COVID-19. The sample was peripheral blood. The chain combines TRBV7-2 with TRBJ2-2; D not resolved. The chain's CDR3 is CATGRLGVVGELFF. The DNA of the CDR3 is TGTGCCACCGGCCGGTTAGGAGTTGTCGGGGAGCTGTTTTTT.